The rows below give T cell receptor beta chains drawn from one sample of a study of CD8 T cells in ankylosing spondylitis. Using its own MiXCR run on the 5' RACE reads, TCRdb lists one record per CDR3 protein. Of 250,000 to 400,000 distinct CDR3 sequences listed, under 14% were seen once; the top ten hold roughly 9.2%. Material: blood, either unsorted or a sorted T cell fraction (not recorded which). These receptors originate from a female donor with ankylosing spondylitis or in good health (not recorded which). Both conserved end residues are part of each CDR3. D genes are given only for firm matches. A row's size may be missing; if present it is once, few, many or a size class.

v_gene	j_gene	abundance	d_gene	CDR3nt	CDR3aa
TRBV28	TRBJ2-7	few	.	TGTGCCAGCAGTTTACGGTCATGGGAGCAGTACTTC	CASSLRSWEQYF
TRBV20-1	TRBJ1-1	many	TRBD1	TGCAGTGTAAAGGGGGCAAGAGGTGAAGCTTTCTTT	CSVKGARGEAFF
TRBV20-1	TRBJ2-3	many	TRBD1	TGCAGTGCTCCTGACAGGGGGACGTCCCCGATAGATACGCAGTATTTT	CSAPDRGTSPIDTQYF
TRBV12-3/TRBV12-4	TRBJ1-1	many	.	TGTGCCAGCACTACCCTAGTAGGTGTTGAAGCTTTCTTT	CASTTLVGVEAFF
TRBV6-1	TRBJ2-2	.	.	TGTGCCAGCTTAGCGACAGGGAACACCGGGGAGCTGTTTTTT	CASLATGNTGELFF
TRBV2	TRBJ1-2	.	TRBD1	TGTGCCAGCAGTGATTCGACAGGGGAGTATGGCTACACCTTC	CASSDSTGEYGYTF
TRBV28	TRBJ1-2	many	.	TGTGCCAGCAGTTTCGGGACAAATATCAACTATGGCTACACCTTC	CASSFGTNINYGYTF
TRBV29-1	TRBJ1-2	many	.	TGCAGCGTTGAACTGCCCGGGCCCGGGGGCTACACCTTC	CSVELPGPGGYTF
TRBV12-3/TRBV12-4	TRBJ2-5	many	TRBD2	TGTGCCAGCAGGACTAGCGGGAGTGAGACCCAGTACTTC	CASRTSGSETQYF
TRBV10-3	TRBJ2-1	many	.	TGTGCCATCAGTGGGGGGGTTCGGGTGATCGATGAGCAGTTCTTC	CAISGGVRVIDEQFF
TRBV27	TRBJ2-7	few	TRBD1	TGTGCCAGCTGCCGGGACAGGCTGGCCCGTGAGCAGTACTTC	CASCRDRLAREQYF
TRBV3-1	TRBJ1-3	few	TRBD1	TGTGCCAGCAGCCCGGGACAGGGGGCAGCTGGAAACACCATATATTTT	CASSPGQGAAGNTIYF
TRBV28	TRBJ1-1	.	.	TGTGCCAGCAGTTTAACGGGCAGGATAGGCACTGAAGCTTTCTTT	CASSLTGRIGTEAFF
TRBV19	TRBJ1-3	.	.	TGTGCCAGTAGCCCTGGACTGTTAAGCTCTGGAAACACCATATATTTT	CASSPGLLSSGNTIYF
TRBV20-1	TRBJ2-5	many	.	TGCAGTGCTAGCGGGGCAGAGACCCAGTACTTC	CSASGAETQYF
TRBV5-1	TRBJ2-1	.	TRBD1	TGCGCCAGCAGCTTGGCAGGGGGTGTCGATGAGCAGTTCTTC	CASSLAGGVDEQFF
TRBV10-3	TRBJ2-7	.	.	TGTGCCATCAGGGACACAGGGAAACACTCCTACGAGCAGTACTTC	CAIRDTGKHSYEQYF
TRBV5-1	TRBJ1-1	many	TRBD1	TGCGCCAGCAGCCCGGGGACAGGGATCATCGTAGGTGAAGCTTTCTTT	CASSPGTGIIVGEAFF
TRBV18	TRBJ2-3	few	TRBD1	TGTGCCAGCTCACCCGGGACAGGGGACCCAGATACGCAGTATTTT	CASSPGTGDPDTQYF
TRBV5-1	TRBJ2-7	few	.	TGCGCCAGCAGCTTGGAGCAGGGTCCCTCCGAGCAGTACTTC	CASSLEQGPSEQYF
TRBV7-2	TRBJ2-7	few	.	TGTGCCAGCAGCTCCCGGGACCATCTACGGGAGCAGTACTTC	CASSSRDHLREQYF
TRBV9	TRBJ2-1	many	.	TGTGCCAGCAGCGTCGAGCCTTACTACAATGAGCAGTTCTTC	CASSVEPYYNEQFF
TRBV20-1	TRBJ2-1	many	.	TGCAGTGCCACGAGGTCTCCAGCTAATGAGCAGTTCTTC	CSATRSPANEQFF
TRBV30	TRBJ1-1	few	.	TGTGCCTGGAGTGGGGGTGGGACTGAAGCTTTCTTT	CAWSGGGTEAFF
TRBV5-1	TRBJ1-3	.	.	TGCGCCAGCAGCTTGCTTAGGGGTAATGGAAACACCATATATTTT	CASSLLRGNGNTIYF
TRBV3-1	TRBJ2-6	.	.	TGTGCCAGCAGCCAAGTTCGCGCAGCTGGGGCCAACGTCCTGACTTTC	CASSQVRAAGANVLTF
TRBV5-1	TRBJ2-7	.	.	TGCGCCAGCAGCTTGGGGACAGTCTCTAGGACCTACGAGCAGTACTTC	CASSLGTVSRTYEQYF
TRBV5-1	TRBJ2-1	.	.	TGCGCCAGCAGCTTGGTTCAGGGTAGGAATGAGCAGTTCTTC	CASSLVQGRNEQFF
TRBV5-1	TRBJ1-5	many	.	TGCGCCAGCAGCCCCTTGCCGGGGACTGAGCAGCCCCAGCATTTT	CASSPLPGTEQPQHF
TRBV12-3/TRBV12-4	TRBJ2-1	medium-sized	.	TGTGCCAGCAGCTCCACTAGCCCTTCCTACAATGAGCAGTTCTTC	CASSSTSPSYNEQFF